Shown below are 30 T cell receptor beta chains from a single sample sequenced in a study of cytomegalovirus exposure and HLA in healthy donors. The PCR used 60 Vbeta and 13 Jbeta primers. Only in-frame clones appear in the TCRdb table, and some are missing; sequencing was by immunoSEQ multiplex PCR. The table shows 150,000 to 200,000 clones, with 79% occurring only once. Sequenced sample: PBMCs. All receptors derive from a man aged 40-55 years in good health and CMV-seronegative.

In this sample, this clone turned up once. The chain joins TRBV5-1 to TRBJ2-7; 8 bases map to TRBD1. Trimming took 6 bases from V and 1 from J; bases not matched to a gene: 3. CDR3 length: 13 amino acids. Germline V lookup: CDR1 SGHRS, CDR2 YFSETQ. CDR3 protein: CASKDRVSYEQYF. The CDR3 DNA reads TGCGCCAGCAAGGACAGGGTTTCCTACGAGCAGTACTTC.

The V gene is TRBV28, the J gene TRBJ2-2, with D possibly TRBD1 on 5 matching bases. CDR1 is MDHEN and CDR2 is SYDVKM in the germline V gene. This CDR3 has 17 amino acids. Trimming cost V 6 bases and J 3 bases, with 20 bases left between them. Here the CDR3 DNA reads TGTGCCAGCAGGGGGTCTGGGCGCCTCAGGGACACCGGGGAGCTGTTTTTT. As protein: CASRGSGRLRDTGELFF. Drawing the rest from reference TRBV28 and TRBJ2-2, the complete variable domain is DVKVTQSSRYLVKRTGEKVFLECVQDMDHENMFWYRQDPGLGLRLIYFSYDVKMKEKGDIPEGYSVSREKKERFSLILESASTNQTSMYLCASRGSGRLRDTGELFFGEGSRLTVL.

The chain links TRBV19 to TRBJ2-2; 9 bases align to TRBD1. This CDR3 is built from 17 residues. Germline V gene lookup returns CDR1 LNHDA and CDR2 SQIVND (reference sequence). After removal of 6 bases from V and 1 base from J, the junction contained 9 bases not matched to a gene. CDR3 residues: CASSKRTGQGNTGELFF. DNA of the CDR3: TGTGCCAGTAGCAAGAGAACGGGACAGGGGAACACCGGGGAGCTGTTTTTT.

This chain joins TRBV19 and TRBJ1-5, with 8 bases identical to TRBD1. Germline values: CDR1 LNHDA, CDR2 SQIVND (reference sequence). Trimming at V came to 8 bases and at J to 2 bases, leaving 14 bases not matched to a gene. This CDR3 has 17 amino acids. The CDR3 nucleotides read TGTGCCAGTCGAGGTACAGGGGGAGGGATAGGCAATCAGCCCCAGCATTTT. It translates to CASRGTGGGIGNQPQHF.

The CDR3 reads CASRGDGAGELFF. For the CDR3, the DNA is TGTGCCAGCCGCGGGGATGGGGCCGGGGAGCTGTTTTTT. V gene TRBV2 combines with J gene TRBJ2-2, with D possibly TRBD2 on 6 matching bases. Germline CDR1 SNHLY, CDR2 FYNNEI. This CDR3 is built from 13 residues. Trimming shortened V by 8 bases and J by 6 bases, and 13 bases separated the two germline ends.

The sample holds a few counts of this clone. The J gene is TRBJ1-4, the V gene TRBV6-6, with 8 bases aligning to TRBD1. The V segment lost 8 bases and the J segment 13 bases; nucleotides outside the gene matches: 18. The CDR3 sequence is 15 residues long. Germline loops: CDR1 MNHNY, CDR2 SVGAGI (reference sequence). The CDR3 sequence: CASRPGGQGASALFF. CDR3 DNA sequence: TGTGCCAGCCGCCCGGGTGGGCAGGGGGCCTCGGCACTGTTTTTT.

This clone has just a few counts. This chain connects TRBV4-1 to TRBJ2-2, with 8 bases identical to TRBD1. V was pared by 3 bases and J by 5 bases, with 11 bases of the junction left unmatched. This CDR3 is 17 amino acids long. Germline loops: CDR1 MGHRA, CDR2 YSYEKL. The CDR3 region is CASSHTKEDRETGELFF. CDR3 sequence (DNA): TGCGCCAGCAGCCATACTAAGGAGGACAGGGAAACCGGGGAGCTGTTTTTT.

CDR3 sequence: CASSLGLAVNEQFF. The CDR3, as DNA: TGTGCCAGCAGCCTGGGACTAGCGGTTAATGAGCAGTTCTTC. The J gene is TRBJ2-1, the V gene TRBV7-2; 11 nucleotides align to TRBD2. The CDR3 is made up of 14 amino acids. V lost 5 bases to trimming and J lost 7 bases; unmatched junction nucleotides: 4. Germline V gene sequence: CDR1 SGHTA, CDR2 FQGNSA.

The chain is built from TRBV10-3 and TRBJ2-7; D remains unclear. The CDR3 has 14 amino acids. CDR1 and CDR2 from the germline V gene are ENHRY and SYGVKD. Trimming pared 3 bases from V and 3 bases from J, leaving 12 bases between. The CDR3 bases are TGTGCCATCAGTGAACGGTCGGTAGACTACGAGCAGTACTTC. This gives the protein CAISERSVDYEQYF.

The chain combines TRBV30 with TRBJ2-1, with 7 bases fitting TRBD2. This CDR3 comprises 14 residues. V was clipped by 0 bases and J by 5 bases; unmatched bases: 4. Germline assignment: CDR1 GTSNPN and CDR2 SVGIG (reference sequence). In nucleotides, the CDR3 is TGTGCCTGGAGTGTAGGGGCGGGGGACAATGAGCAGTTCTTC. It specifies CAWSVGAGDNEQFF.

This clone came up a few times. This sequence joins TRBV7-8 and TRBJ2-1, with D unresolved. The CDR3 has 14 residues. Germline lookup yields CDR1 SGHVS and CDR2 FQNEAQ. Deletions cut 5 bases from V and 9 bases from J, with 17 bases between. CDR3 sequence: CASSTYDSGGEQFF. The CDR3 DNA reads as TGTGCCAGCAGCACATATGACTCCGGCGGTGAGCAGTTCTTC. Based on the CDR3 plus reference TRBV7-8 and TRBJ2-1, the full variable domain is GAGVSQSPRYKVAKRGQDVALRCDPISGHVSLFWYQQALGQGPEFLTYFQNEAQLDKSGLPSDRFFAERPEGSVSTLKIQRTQQEDSAVYLCASSTYDSGGEQFFGPGTRLTVL.

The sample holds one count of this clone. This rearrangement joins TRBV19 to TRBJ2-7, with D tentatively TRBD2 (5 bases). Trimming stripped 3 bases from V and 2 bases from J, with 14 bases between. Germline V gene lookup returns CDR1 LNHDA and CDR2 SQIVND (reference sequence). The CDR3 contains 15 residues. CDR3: CASSMEPSSTYEQYF. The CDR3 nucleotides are TGTGCCAGTAGTATGGAACCTAGCAGTACCTACGAGCAGTACTTC.

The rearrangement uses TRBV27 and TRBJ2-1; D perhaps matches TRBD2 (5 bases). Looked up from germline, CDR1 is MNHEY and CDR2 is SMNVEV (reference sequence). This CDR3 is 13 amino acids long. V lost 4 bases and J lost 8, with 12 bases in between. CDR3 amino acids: CASSSLDTDEQFF. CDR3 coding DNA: TGTGCCAGCAGTTCACTAGATACAGATGAGCAGTTCTTC.

The CDR3 DNA sequence: TGCGCCAGCAGCGAGACCGGACTCCAACCCCAGTTCTTC. Its translation: CASSETGLQPQFF. V and J are TRBV10-2 and TRBJ2-1; the D gene is possibly TRBD2 (5 bases). V was cut by 6 bases and J by 13 bases, with 19 bases left in between. CDR3 length equals 13 residues. CDR1 is WSHSY and CDR2 is SAAADI in the germline V gene.

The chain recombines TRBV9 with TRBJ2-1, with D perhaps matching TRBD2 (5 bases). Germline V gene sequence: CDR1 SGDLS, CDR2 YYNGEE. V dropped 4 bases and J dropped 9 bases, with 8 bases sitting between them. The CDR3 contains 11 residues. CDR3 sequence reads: CASSPGGEQFF. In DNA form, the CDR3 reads TGTGCCAGCAGCCCCGGAGGTGAGCAGTTCTTC.

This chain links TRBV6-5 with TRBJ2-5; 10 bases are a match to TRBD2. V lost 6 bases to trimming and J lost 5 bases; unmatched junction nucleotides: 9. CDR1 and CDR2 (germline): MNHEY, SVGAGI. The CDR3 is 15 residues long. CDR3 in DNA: TGTGCCAGCAGCAAAAATCGAGCGGGAGGGGAGACCCAGTACTTC. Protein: CASSKNRAGGETQYF.

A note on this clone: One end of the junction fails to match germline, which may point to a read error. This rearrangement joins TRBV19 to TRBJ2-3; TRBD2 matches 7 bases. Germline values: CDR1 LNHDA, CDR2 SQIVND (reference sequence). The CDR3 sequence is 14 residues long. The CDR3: CASDGGGSTGTQYF. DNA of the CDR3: TGTGCCAGCGATGGGGGGGGAAGCACAGGTACGCAGTATTTT.

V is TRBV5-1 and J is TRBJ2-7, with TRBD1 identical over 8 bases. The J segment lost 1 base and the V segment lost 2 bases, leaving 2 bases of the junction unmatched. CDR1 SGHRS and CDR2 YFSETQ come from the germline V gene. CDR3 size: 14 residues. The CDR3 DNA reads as TGCGCCAGCAGCTTTAACAGGGGGTCCTACGAGCAGTACTTC. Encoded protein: CASSFNRGSYEQYF.

CDR3 region: CASSLVAREETQYF. The CDR3 DNA is TGTGCCAGCAGCTTGGTAGCTAGAGAAGAGACCCAGTACTTC. The chain employs TRBV5-4 and TRBJ2-5; D unresolved. The V end was cut by 0 bases, the J end by 3 bases, with 9 bases between. Germline lookup yields CDR1 SGHNT and CDR2 YYREEE (reference sequence). The CDR3 is made up of 14 amino acids.

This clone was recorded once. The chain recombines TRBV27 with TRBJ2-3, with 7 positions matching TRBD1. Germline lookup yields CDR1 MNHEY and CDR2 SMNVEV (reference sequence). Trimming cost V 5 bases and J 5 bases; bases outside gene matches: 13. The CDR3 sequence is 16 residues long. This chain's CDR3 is CASSARTGGREDTQYF. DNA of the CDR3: TGTGCCAGCAGTGCCCGGACAGGAGGTCGGGAAGATACGCAGTATTTT.

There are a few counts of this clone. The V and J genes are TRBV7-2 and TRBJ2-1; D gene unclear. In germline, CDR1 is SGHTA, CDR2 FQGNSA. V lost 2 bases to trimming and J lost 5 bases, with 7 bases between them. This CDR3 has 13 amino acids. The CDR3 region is CASSLFQDNEQFF. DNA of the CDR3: TGTGCCAGCAGCTTATTCCAGGACAATGAGCAGTTCTTC.

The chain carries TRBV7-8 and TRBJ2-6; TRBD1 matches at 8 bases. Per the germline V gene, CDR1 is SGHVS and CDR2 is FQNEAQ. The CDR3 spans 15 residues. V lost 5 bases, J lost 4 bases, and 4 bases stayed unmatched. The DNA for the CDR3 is TGTGCCAGCAGCACCAGGGGGCACGGGGCCAACGTCCTGACTTTC. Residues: CASSTRGHGANVLTF.

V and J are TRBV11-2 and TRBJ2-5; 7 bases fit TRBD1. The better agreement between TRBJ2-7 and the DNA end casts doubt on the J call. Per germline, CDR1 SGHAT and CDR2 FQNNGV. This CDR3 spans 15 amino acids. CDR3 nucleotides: TGTGCCAGCAGCTTCCTCAGGGGGAAGGGCTACGAGCAGTACTTC. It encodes CASSFLRGKGYEQYF.

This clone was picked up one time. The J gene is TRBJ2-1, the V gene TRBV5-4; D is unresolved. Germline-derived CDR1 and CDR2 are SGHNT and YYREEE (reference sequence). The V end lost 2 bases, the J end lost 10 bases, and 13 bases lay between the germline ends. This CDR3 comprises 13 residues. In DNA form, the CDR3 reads TGTGCCAGCAGCTTTGGTCCAACTCGGGAGCAGTTCTTC. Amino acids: CASSFGPTREQFF.

The CDR3 is CASDGTVNTGELFF. CDR3 in DNA: TGTGCCAGCGACGGGACAGTGAACACCGGGGAGCTGTTTTTT. The chain couples TRBV18 to TRBJ2-2, with 7 nucleotides matching TRBD1. This CDR3 has 14 amino acids. V was pared by 8 bases and J by 1 base, with 4 bases of the junction left unmatched. Germline CDR1 KGHSH, CDR2 LQKENI.

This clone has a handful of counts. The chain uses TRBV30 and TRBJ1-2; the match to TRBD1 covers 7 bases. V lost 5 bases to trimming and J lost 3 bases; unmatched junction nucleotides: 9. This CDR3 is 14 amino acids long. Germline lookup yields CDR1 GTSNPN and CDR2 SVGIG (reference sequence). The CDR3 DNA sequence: TGTGCCTGGGCACAGGGGATCCTGGACTATGGCTACACCTTC. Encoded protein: CAWAQGILDYGYTF.

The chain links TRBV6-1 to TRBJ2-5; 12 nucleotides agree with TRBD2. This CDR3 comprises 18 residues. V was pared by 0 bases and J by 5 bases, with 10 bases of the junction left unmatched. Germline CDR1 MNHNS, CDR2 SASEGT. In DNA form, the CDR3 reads TGTGCCAGCAGTGAAGCAAGGCTAGCGGGAGGGCCGCTGGAGACCCAGTACTTC. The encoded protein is CASSEARLAGGPLETQYF.

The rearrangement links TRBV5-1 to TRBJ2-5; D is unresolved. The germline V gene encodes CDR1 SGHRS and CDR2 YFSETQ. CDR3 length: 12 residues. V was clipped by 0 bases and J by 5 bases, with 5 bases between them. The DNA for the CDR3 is TGCGCCAGCAGCTTGGTTGAGGAGACCCAGTACTTC. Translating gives CASSLVEETQYF.

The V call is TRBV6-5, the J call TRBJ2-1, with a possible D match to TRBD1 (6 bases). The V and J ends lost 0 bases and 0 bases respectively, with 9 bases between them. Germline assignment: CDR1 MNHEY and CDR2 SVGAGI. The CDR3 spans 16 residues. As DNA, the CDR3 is TGTGCCAGCAGTTACTCGAGGGACACCTCCTACAATGAGCAGTTCTTC. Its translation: CASSYSRDTSYNEQFF.

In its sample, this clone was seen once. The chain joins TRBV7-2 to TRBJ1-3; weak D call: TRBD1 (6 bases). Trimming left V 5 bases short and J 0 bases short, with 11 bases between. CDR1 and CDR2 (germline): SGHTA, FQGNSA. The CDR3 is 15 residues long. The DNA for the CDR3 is TGTGCCAGCAGCCGGGACACAGCCTCTGGAAACACCATATATTTT. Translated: CASSRDTASGNTIYF.